What follows are 26 T cell receptor gamma chains derived from one specimen sequenced in a study of gamma delta lymphoproliferative disorders and STAT genes. PBMCs from patients and controls supplied the genomic DNA for sequencing. TCRdb re-processed the multiplex PCR reads via CATT. The sample gives around 2,400 gamma-chain clones, roughly 8.9% of which show up once; approximately 56% is in the top ten. Material for sequencing was blood. The receptors shown here come from a human donor with gamma-delta T-cell large granular lymphocyte leukemia.

The rearrangement uses TRGV9 and TRGJ1 or TRGJ2. Here the J gene was assigned by germline matching of the DNA, as TCRdb has none. The CDR3 sequence is 10 residues long. V dropped 8 bases and J dropped 5; count of bases not matched to a gene: 3. Germline CDR1 GITISATS, CDR2 ISYDGTV (reference sequence). The CDR3 DNA follows: TGTGCCTTGTATCATTATAAGAAACTCTTT. Encoded protein: CALYHYKKLF.

Note on this clone: Other nucleotide sequences from this sample produce the same CDR3. This chain connects TRGV4 to TRGJ1 or TRGJ2. Matching the DNA to germline supplied the J gene, which TCRdb does not give. The CDR3 consists of 14 residues. CDR1 and CDR2 (germline): EGSTGY, YDSYTSSV. J gave up 0 bases and V 1 base, and 3 bases lay outside the gene matches. CDR3 DNA: TGTGCCACCTGGGATGGCCCGAATTATTATAAGAAACTCTTT. Translation: CATWDGPNYYKKLF.

On this clone itself: The DNA is omitted, as the CDR3 cannot be located on it reliably, and the CDR3 follows TCRdb's listing. The V gene reported is TRGV11; the J gene is uncalled. TRGV11 has ORF status, its function being uncertain. The CDR3 is 16 amino acids in total, end residues counted. CDR3 amino acids: CTTVPAGLVSDWIKTF.

V usage is TRGV2 and J usage is TRGJ1 or TRGJ2. Since TCRdb gives no J gene, matching the DNA to germline was used here to assign it. CDR3 length: 13 amino acids. From germline, CDR1 is EGSNGY and CDR2 YDSYNSKV. The V and J ends lost 0 bases and 3 bases, in that order; junction bases with no gene match: 2. The CDR3 DNA follows: TGTGCCACCTGGGACGGGTTTTATTATAAGAAACTCTTT. It codes for CATWDGFYYKKLF.

V and J are TRGV9 and TRGJ1 or TRGJ2. TCRdb gives no J gene; it was assigned here by matching the DNA to germline. V was clipped by 3 bases and J by 3 bases; unmatched bases: 11. The CDR3 is 15 amino acids. In germline, CDR1 is GITISATS, CDR2 ISYDGTV (reference sequence). CDR3 DNA sequence: TGTGCCTTGTGGGAGTTCCTCCTTATTTATTATAAGAAACTCTTT. This translates into CALWEFLLIYYKKLF.

This clone is classed as medium-sized. V usage is TRGV8 and J usage is TRGJ1 or TRGJ2. The J gene, missing from TCRdb, was assigned here through DNA to germline matching. In germline, CDR1 is VENAVY, CDR2 YDSYNSRV. V shed 0 bases, J shed 1 base, and the junction held 12 bases outside the gene matches. The CDR3 has 17 amino acids. CDR3 sequence: CATWDRPETCNYYKKLF. For the CDR3, the DNA is TGTGCCACCTGGGATAGGCCGGAGACCTGCAATTATTATAAGAAACTCTTT.

The chain uses TRGV9 and TRGJP1. The J gene was not available in TCRdb and was assigned here by matching the DNA to germline segments. Germline loops: CDR1 GITISATS, CDR2 ISYDGTV (reference sequence). The CDR3 runs to 16 residues. V lost 0 bases, J lost 0 bases, and 4 bases stayed unmatched. In DNA form, the CDR3 reads TGTGCCTTGTGGGAGGTGCGGGATACCACTGGTTGGTTCAAGATATTT. Translated: CALWEVRDTTGWFKIF.

This clone counts as medium-sized (0.01 to 0.1%). J is TRGJ1 or TRGJ2 and V is TRGV2. No J gene was available from TCRdb, and it was assigned here by a germline match of the DNA. The V segment lost 7 bases and the J segment 3 bases; nucleotides outside the gene matches: 9. This CDR3 spans 13 amino acids. Germline CDR1 is EGSNGY and CDR2 is YDSYNSKV. The CDR3 DNA is TGTGCCACCTGCAAACCGGCTTATTATAAGAAACTCTTT. Residues: CATCKPAYYKKLF.

This chain connects TRGV9 to TRGJ1 or TRGJ2. Germline matching of the DNA provided the J gene here, since TCRdb leaves it blank. Germline V gene lookup returns CDR1 GITISATS and CDR2 ISYDGTV (reference sequence). There are 14 residues in the CDR3. V shed 2 bases and J 6 bases; nucleotides not matched to a gene: 10. In nucleotides, the CDR3 is TGTGCCTTGTGGGAGGCCGGAATCATTTATAAGAAACTCTTT. It translates to CALWEAGIIYKKLF.

By share, this clone ranks as medium-sized. The gene calls are TRGV4 and TRGJ1 or TRGJ2. Here the J gene came from matching the DNA to germline, since TCRdb omits it. The CDR3 is 13 amino acids. Germline CDR1 EGSTGY, CDR2 YDSYTSSV. The V segment lost 3 bases and the J segment 1 base; nucleotides outside the gene matches: 3. In DNA form, the CDR3 reads TGTGCCACCTGGGATAACAATTATTATAAGAAACTCTTT. Amino acid sequence: CATWDNNYYKKLF.

This clone has a handful of counts. This may arise from a read error, as a much more abundant clone is one base away. This sequence joins TRGV10 and TRGJP1. The J gene was missing in TCRdb and was found by matching the end of the DNA to germline. TRGV10 qualifies as an ORF whose function is uncertain. This CDR3 comprises 16 residues. The V and J ends lost 8 bases and 7 bases, in that order; junction bases with no gene match: 17. The CDR3 sequence is CAAWDYREGNGWFKIF. In nucleotides, the CDR3 is TGTGCTGCGTGGGATTATCGGGAGGGCAATGGTTGGTTCAAGATATTT.

The V gene is TRGV2, the J gene TRGJ1 or TRGJ2. The J gene was missing in TCRdb and was found by matching the end of the DNA to germline. Trimming took 0 bases from V and 3 from J; bases not matched to a gene: 8. This CDR3 is 15 amino acids long. Germline V gives CDR1 EGSNGY, CDR2 YDSYNSKV. CDR3 nucleotides: TGTGCCACCTGGGACGGGCCGTCGACTTATTATAAGAAACTCTTT. This translates into CATWDGPSTYYKKLF.

A few counts support this clone. The CDR3 spells CATWDLVLRYYYKKLF. Here the CDR3 DNA reads TGTGCCACCTGGGACTTGGTATTAAGGTATTATTATAAGAAACTCTTT. The J gene is TRGJ1 or TRGJ2, the V gene TRGV5. The J gene is not listed in TCRdb, so it was assigned here from a DNA match to germline. The CDR3 runs 16 residues. V lost 3 bases and J lost 2; bases outside the gene matches: 13. The V gene's germline CDR1 is VINAFY and CDR2 YDVSNSKD.

This clone rates as medium-sized. The same CDR3 is also encoded by other DNA sequences in this sample. The J gene is uncalled and the V gene is TRGV2. CDR1 is EGSNGY and CDR2 is YDSYNSKV in the germline V gene. The CDR3 has 10 amino acids. DNA for the CDR3: TGTGCCACCTGGGACGGGCTTCGGCTCTTT. As protein: CATWDGLRLF.

A word on this clone: A much bigger clone sits one base away, suggesting this may be a read error. Other DNA sequences in the sample encode the same CDR3. The J gene is TRGJ1 or TRGJ2, the V gene TRGV11. The J gene was not available in TCRdb and was assigned here by matching the DNA to germline segments. TRGV11 carries the ORF label, with uncertain function. V shed 8 bases and J 4 bases; nucleotides not matched to a gene: 23. CDR3 length: 18 amino acids. The CDR3 spells CACWTDSTDCQNYYKKLF. The CDR3 DNA reads as TGTGCCTGCTGGACCGACTCTACCGATTGCCAGAACTATTATAAGAAACTCTTT.

The genes are TRGV4 and TRGJ1 or TRGJ2. TCRdb supplies no J gene; here it was assigned by aligning the nucleotide sequence to germline. CDR3 length equals 14 residues. In germline, CDR1 is EGSTGY, CDR2 YDSYTSSV. The J segment lost 5 bases and the V segment lost 2 bases, leaving 9 bases of the junction unmatched. CDR3 in DNA: TGTGCCACCTGGGATGATCTACCGAATTATAAGAAACTCTTT. Translation gives CATWDDLPNYKKLF.

This clone is labeled medium-sized. The J gene is TRGJ1 or TRGJ2, the V gene TRGV10. The J gene, not given by TCRdb, was assigned here from a germline match of the nucleotide sequence. TRGV10 is an ORF; its function is uncertain. The junction had 15 bases not matched to a gene; V was cut back by 8 bases and J by 7 bases. The CDR3 has 14 amino acids. The CDR3 here is CAAWDCRRRYKKLF. The CDR3 coding sequence is TGTGCTGCGTGGGATTGTAGAAGAAGGTATAAGAAACTCTTT.

The chain has TRGV2 and TRGJ1 or TRGJ2. No J segment appears in TCRdb, so it was assigned here by matching the sequence to germline. With V trimmed by 0 bases and J by 10 bases, 15 bases remained unmatched. Germline CDR1 EGSNGY, CDR2 YDSYNSKV. This CDR3 spans 15 amino acids. DNA for the CDR3: TGTGCCACCTGGGACGGGCCTAATTTAGGGTTAAAGAAACTCTTT. Translated, it gives CATWDGPNLGLKKLF.

This clone qualifies as medium-sized. The chain recombines TRGV4 with TRGJ1 or TRGJ2. The J gene, not given by TCRdb, was assigned here from a germline match of the nucleotide sequence. Per germline, CDR1 EGSTGY and CDR2 YDSYTSSV. The CDR3 has 16 amino acids. V trimming: 0 bases; J trimming: 3 bases; junction bases outside the gene matches: 11. The CDR3 sequence is CATWDGPSVSYYKKLF. DNA of the CDR3: TGTGCCACCTGGGATGGGCCGTCGGTTAGTTATTATAAGAAACTCTTT.

Relative to its sample, this clone is medium-sized. This rearrangement joins TRGV5 to TRGJ1 or TRGJ2. TCRdb supplies no J gene; here it was assigned by aligning the nucleotide sequence to germline. J lost 4 bases, V lost 3 bases, and 3 bases had no gene match. Germline CDR1 VINAFY, CDR2 YDVSNSKD. The CDR3 sequence is 12 residues long. Written as DNA, the CDR3 is TGTGCCACCTGGGACTCATATTATAAGAAACTCTTT. Its translation: CATWDSYYKKLF.

In its sample, this clone is medium-sized. The chain has TRGV3 and TRGJ1 or TRGJ2. TCRdb supplies no J gene; here it was assigned by aligning the nucleotide sequence to germline. With V trimmed by 0 bases and J by 3 bases, 5 bases remained unmatched. Germline lookup yields CDR1 VTNTFY and CDR2 YDVSTARD (reference sequence). This CDR3 comprises 14 residues. The CDR3: CATWDRQGYYKKLF. CDR3 coding DNA: TGTGCCACCTGGGACAGGCAGGGTTATTATAAGAAACTCTTT.

The chain carries TRGV2 and TRGJ1 or TRGJ2. The J gene comes from matching the DNA to germline here; TCRdb lacks it. The germline V gene has CDR1 EGSNGY and CDR2 YDSYNSKV. The CDR3 sequence is 13 residues long. Germline trimming cut 1 base from V and 5 bases from J; bases unmatched to any gene: 5. DNA of the CDR3: TGTGCCACCTGGGACGGCTTGGATTATAAGAAACTCTTT. Protein product: CATWDGLDYKKLF.

Written as DNA, the CDR3 is TGTGCCACCTGGGACAGGCCGGGGTATTATAAGAAACTCTTT. Translated: CATWDRPGYYKKLF. The chain has TRGV3 and TRGJ1 or TRGJ2. TCRdb gives no J gene; it was assigned here by matching the DNA to germline. Losses at the gene ends were 0 bases for V and 4 bases for J; bases not matched to a gene: 6. From germline, CDR1 is VTNTFY and CDR2 YDVSTARD (reference sequence). The CDR3 sequence is 14 residues long.

By share of the sample, this clone is medium-sized. The chain uses TRGV4 and TRGJP2. TCRdb records no J gene; here it was assigned by comparing the DNA to germline. V trimming: 1 base; J trimming: 7 bases; junction bases outside the gene matches: 0. The CDR3 is made up of 12 amino acids. Per the germline V gene, CDR1 is EGSTGY and CDR2 is YDSYTSSV. In DNA, the CDR3 is TGTGCCACCTGGGATGGTGATTGGATCAAGACGTTT. It encodes CATWDGDWIKTF.

Points on this clone: This sample also contains other DNA sequences that code for the same CDR3. The chain has TRGV4 and TRGJ1 or TRGJ2. TCRdb records no J gene; here it was assigned by comparing the DNA to germline. CDR3 length: 12 residues. The germline CDR1 and CDR2 sequences are EGSTGY and YDSYTSSV. V dropped 0 bases and J dropped 6; count of bases not matched to a gene: 2. CDR3 coding DNA: TGTGCCACCTGGGATGGGCGTTATAAGAAACTCTTT. It codes for CATWDGRYKKLF.

This clone is labeled medium-sized. The J gene is TRGJ1 or TRGJ2, the V gene TRGV8. Matching the DNA to germline supplied the J gene, which TCRdb does not give. Germline V gene sequence: CDR1 VENAVY, CDR2 YDSYNSRV. After removal of 1 base from V and 0 bases from J, the junction contained 3 bases not matched to a gene. The CDR3 length is 14 residues. The CDR3 nucleotides are TGTGCCACCTGGGATAGTGCGAATTATTATAAGAAACTCTTT. As protein: CATWDSANYYKKLF.